Listed below are T cell receptor beta chains from one sample, sequenced in a study of CXCR3-negative and CXCR3-positive naive CD8 T cells. From the 5' RACE reads, TCRdb lists one entry per CDR3 protein and no DNA. Here the sample table reports 120,000 to 150,000 distinct CDR3 sequences. Sequenced input: naive CXCR3+ CD8+ T cells from blood. These receptors were collected from a human donor in good health. Some clones in this sample may be carry-over from other donors' samples. The CDR3 runs from the conserved cysteine through the conserved F or W.

len: 17
v_gene: TRBV29-1
j_gene: TRBJ2-1
CDR3aa: CSAQGVVGETSYNEQFF

len: 13
v_gene: TRBV6-5
j_gene: TRBJ1-2
CDR3aa: CASVGGDGYGYTF

len: 13
v_gene: TRBV7-9
j_gene: TRBJ1-4
CDR3aa: CASRSATNEKLFF

len: 14
v_gene: TRBV6-5
j_gene: TRBJ2-5
CDR3aa: CASGAVGSLETQYF

len: 15
v_gene: TRBV6-5
j_gene: TRBJ2-1
CDR3aa: CASSSGGESYNEQFF

len: 14
v_gene: TRBV4-2
j_gene: TRBJ1-6
CDR3aa: CASSLTGGSSPLHF

len: 15
v_gene: TRBV20-1
j_gene: TRBJ2-1
CDR3aa: CSARGSGGIYNEQFF

len: 12
v_gene: TRBV29-1
j_gene: TRBJ2-1
CDR3aa: CSVEEGGNEQFF

len: 15
v_gene: TRBV25-1
j_gene: TRBJ1-5
CDR3aa: CASSSGDLGNQPQHF

len: 15
v_gene: TRBV5-1
j_gene: TRBJ2-7
CDR3aa: CASSLRGPENYEQYF

len: 16
v_gene: TRBV28
j_gene: TRBJ2-1
CDR3aa: CASRVQGAGPGDEQFF

len: 13
v_gene: TRBV6-5
j_gene: TRBJ1-1
CDR3aa: CASSYATGDEAFF

len: 14
v_gene: TRBV28
j_gene: TRBJ1-2
CDR3aa: CASSLRGFDYGYTF

len: 12
v_gene: TRBV29-1
j_gene: TRBJ2-2
CDR3aa: CSVDWGTGELFF

len: 15
v_gene: TRBV28
j_gene: TRBJ2-6
CDR3aa: CASSFRGPGANVLTF

len: 14
v_gene: TRBV5-1
j_gene: TRBJ2-1
CDR3aa: CASRSGQIYNEQFF

len: 13
v_gene: TRBV7-9
j_gene: TRBJ2-7
CDR3aa: CASSSGYTGEQYF

len: 15
v_gene: TRBV5-1
j_gene: TRBJ2-7
CDR3aa: CASSPFRGGAYEQYF

len: 17
v_gene: TRBV29-1
j_gene: TRBJ2-3
CDR3aa: CSVGGLTNRDFTDTQYF

len: 14
v_gene: TRBV11-2
j_gene: TRBJ2-2
CDR3aa: CASSLDAPVGELFF

len: 13
v_gene: TRBV12-3/TRBV12-4
j_gene: TRBJ2-7
CDR3aa: CASREEGRLEQYF

len: 14
v_gene: TRBV5-1
j_gene: TRBJ1-1
CDR3aa: CASSSWGMNTEAFF

len: 14
v_gene: TRBV7-9
j_gene: TRBJ1-1
CDR3aa: CASSPSGGNTEAFF

len: 18
v_gene: TRBV15
j_gene: TRBJ2-5
CDR3aa: CATSRDLRAGGARETQYF

len: 16
v_gene: TRBV9
j_gene: TRBJ2-2
CDR3aa: CASSVASAVNTGELFF

len: 13
v_gene: TRBV15
j_gene: TRBJ2-1
CDR3aa: CATKGLGGGEQFF

len: 16
v_gene: TRBV7-9
j_gene: TRBJ2-1
CDR3aa: CASSFIVAGRPDEQFF

len: 12
v_gene: TRBV28
j_gene: TRBJ2-7
CDR3aa: CASNRGFYEQYF

len: 13
v_gene: TRBV7-8
j_gene: TRBJ2-3
CDR3aa: CASSLRFGDTQYF

len: 14
v_gene: TRBV12-3/TRBV12-4
j_gene: TRBJ2-3
CDR3aa: CASSPQRTSDTQYF

len: 17
v_gene: TRBV20-1
j_gene: TRBJ2-3
CDR3aa: CSARDPPSSTFTDTQYF

len: 16
v_gene: TRBV5-1
j_gene: TRBJ1-5
CDR3aa: CASSVIGGRSNQPQHF

len: 15
v_gene: TRBV5-1
j_gene: TRBJ2-7
CDR3aa: CASSEWTSGAYEQYF

len: 12
v_gene: TRBV29-1
j_gene: TRBJ1-2
CDR3aa: CSAGGGAEGYTF

len: 13
v_gene: TRBV29-1
j_gene: TRBJ2-7
CDR3aa: CSVQGVGSYEQYF

len: 15
v_gene: TRBV7-9
j_gene: TRBJ2-7
CDR3aa: CASSLDLGPAGEQYF

len: 15
v_gene: TRBV10-1
j_gene: TRBJ1-2
CDR3aa: CASRNGHLNFDADTF

len: 13
v_gene: TRBV10-3
j_gene: TRBJ1-1
CDR3aa: CAISEGANTEAFF

len: 14
v_gene: TRBV5-1
j_gene: TRBJ1-2
CDR3aa: CASSPQQGADGYTF

len: 16
v_gene: TRBV7-8
j_gene: TRBJ2-5
CDR3aa: CASSLENGGAGETQYF

len: 17
v_gene: TRBV20-1
j_gene: TRBJ2-2
CDR3aa: CSARGGELTENNGELFF

len: 17
v_gene: TRBV15
j_gene: TRBJ2-1
CDR3aa: CATSRDLVLAGYNEQFF

len: 13
v_gene: TRBV5-1
j_gene: TRBJ2-1
CDR3aa: CASTQSSYNEQFF

len: 12
v_gene: TRBV6-6
j_gene: TRBJ2-5
CDR3aa: CASDGGGETQYF

len: 19
v_gene: TRBV7-3
j_gene: TRBJ2-1
CDR3aa: CASSAGTGALSGEGNEQFF